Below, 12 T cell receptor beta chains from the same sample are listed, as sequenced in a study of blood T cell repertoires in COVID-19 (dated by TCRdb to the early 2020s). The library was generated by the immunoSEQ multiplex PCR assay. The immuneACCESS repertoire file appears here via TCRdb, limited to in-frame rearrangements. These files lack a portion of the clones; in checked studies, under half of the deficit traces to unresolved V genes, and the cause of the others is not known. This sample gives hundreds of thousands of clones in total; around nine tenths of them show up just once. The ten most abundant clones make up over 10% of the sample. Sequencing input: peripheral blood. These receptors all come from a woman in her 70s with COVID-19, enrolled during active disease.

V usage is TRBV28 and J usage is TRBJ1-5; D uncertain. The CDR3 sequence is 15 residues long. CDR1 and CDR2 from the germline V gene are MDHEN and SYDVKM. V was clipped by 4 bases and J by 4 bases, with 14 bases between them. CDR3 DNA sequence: TGTGCCAGCAGTTCCCCGGGTTTGGTTAATCAGCCCCAGCATTTT. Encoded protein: CASSSPGLVNQPQHF.

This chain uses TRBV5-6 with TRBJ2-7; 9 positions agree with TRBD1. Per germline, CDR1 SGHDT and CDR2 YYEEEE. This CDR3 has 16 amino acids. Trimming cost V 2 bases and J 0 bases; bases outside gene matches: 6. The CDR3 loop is CASSLDGTGRSYEQYF. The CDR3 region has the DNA TGTGCCAGCAGCTTAGATGGGACAGGGCGCTCCTACGAGCAGTACTTC. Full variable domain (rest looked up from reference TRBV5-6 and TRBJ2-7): DAGVTQSPTHLIKTRGQQVTLRCSPKSGHDTVSWYQQALGQGPQFIFQYYEEEERQRGNFPDRFSGHQFPNYSSELNVNALLLGDSALYLCASSLDGTGRSYEQYFGPGTRLTVT.

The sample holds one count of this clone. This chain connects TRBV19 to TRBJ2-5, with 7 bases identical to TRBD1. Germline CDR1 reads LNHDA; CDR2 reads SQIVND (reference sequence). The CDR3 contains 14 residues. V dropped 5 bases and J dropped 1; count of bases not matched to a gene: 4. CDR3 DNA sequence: TGTGCCAGTAGTTCGGGACAGCTCCAAGAGACCCAGTACTTC. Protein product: CASSSGQLQETQYF.

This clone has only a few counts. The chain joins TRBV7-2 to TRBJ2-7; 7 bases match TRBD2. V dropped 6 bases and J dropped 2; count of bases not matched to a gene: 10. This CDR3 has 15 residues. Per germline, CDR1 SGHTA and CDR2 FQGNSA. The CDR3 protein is CASSLSGVFPYEQYF. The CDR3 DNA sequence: TGTGCCAGCAGTTTAAGCGGGGTCTTTCCCTACGAGCAGTACTTC.

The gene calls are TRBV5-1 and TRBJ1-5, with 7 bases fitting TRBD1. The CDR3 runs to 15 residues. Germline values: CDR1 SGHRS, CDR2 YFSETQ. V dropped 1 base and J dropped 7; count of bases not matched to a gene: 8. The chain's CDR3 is CASSLTGAPGQPQHF. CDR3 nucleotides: TGCGCCAGCAGCTTGACAGGGGCCCCCGGGCAGCCCCAGCATTTT.

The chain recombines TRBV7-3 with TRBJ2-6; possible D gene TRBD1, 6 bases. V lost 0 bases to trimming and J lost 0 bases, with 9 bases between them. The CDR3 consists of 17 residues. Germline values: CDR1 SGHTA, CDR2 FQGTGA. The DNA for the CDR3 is TGTGCCAGCAGCTTAACCGGGACAAGCTCTGGGGCCAACGTCCTGACTTTC. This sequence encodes CASSLTGTSSGANVLTF.

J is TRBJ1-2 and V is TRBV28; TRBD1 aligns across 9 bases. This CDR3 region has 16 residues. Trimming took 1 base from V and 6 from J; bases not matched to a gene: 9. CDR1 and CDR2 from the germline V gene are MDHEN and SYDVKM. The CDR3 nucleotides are TGTGCCAGCAGTTTATTCTCCCGACAGGGGGGGGATGGCTACACCTTC. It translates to CASSLFSRQGGDGYTF.

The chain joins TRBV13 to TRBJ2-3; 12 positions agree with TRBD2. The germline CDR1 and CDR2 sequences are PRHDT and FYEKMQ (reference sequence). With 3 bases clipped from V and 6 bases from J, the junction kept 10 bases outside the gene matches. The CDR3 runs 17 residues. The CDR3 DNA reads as TGTGCCAGCAGCTTCACACTACTAGCGGGGGGCGGGGATACGCAGTATTTT. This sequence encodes CASSFTLLAGGGDTQYF. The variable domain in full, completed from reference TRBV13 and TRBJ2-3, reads AAGVIQSPRHLIKEKRETATLKCYPIPRHDTVYWYQQGPGQDPQFLISFYEKMQSDKGSIPDRFSAQQFSDYHSELNMSSLELGDSALYFCASSFTLLAGGGDTQYFGPGTRLTVL.

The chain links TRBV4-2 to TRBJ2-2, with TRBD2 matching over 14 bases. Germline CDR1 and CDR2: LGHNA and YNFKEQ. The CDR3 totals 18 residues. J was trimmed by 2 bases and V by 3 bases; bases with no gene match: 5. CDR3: CASSQTTSGGANTGELFF. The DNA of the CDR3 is TGTGCCAGCAGCCAGACGACTAGCGGGGGGGCCAACACCGGGGAGCTGTTTTTT.

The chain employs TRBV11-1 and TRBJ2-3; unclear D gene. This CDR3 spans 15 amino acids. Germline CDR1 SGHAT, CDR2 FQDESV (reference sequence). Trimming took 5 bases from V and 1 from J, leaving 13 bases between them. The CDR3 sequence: CASSRPPRGTDTQYF. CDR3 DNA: TGTGCCAGCAGCCGACCCCCCCGGGGCACAGATACGCAGTATTTT.

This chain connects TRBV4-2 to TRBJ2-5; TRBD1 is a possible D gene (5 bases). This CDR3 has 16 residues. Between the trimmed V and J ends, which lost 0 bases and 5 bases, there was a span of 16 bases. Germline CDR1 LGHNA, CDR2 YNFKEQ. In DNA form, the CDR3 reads TGTGCCAGCAGCCAAGACTCCAGGGCCAGAGGCGAGACCCAGTACTTC. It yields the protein CASSQDSRARGETQYF.

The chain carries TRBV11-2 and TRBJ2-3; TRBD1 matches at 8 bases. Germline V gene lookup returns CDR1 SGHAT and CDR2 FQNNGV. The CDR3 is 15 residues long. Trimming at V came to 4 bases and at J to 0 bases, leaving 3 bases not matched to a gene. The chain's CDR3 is CASSSRTGSTDTQYF. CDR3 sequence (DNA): TGTGCCAGCAGCTCCAGGACAGGGAGCACAGATACGCAGTATTTT.